The TCR beta chain described here comes from a study of spatial heterogeneity in lung cancer. The length of the CDR3 is 16 residues. The germline V gene has CDR1 MNHEY and CDR2 SVGAGI. Trimming took 2 bases from V and 4 from J; bases not matched to a gene: 7. Time point defined: blood at routine non-recurrence follow-up after resection. Tumor, nontumor lung or frozen PBMC supplied whole RNA, sequenced without sorting. TCRdb reanalysed the 5' RACE reads using MiXCR and keeps one entry per CDR3 protein. The sample contains about 120,000 distinct CDR3 sequences, 12% of which appear only once. This specimen consisted of PBMCs, obtained at follow-up. This chain uses TRBV6-5 with TRBJ1-2; 10 bases align to TRBD1. This clonotype was obtained from a male donor with early-stage non-small cell lung cancer. CDR3 nucleotides: TGTGCCAGCAGTTACGTACGGACAGGGGGTGGCTATGGCTACACCTTC. This encodes CASSYVRTGGGYGYTF.